The source of this T cell receptor (beta chain) is a study of graft-versus-host responses after intestinal transplantation. Study results and limitations: The presence of high graft-versus-host to host-versus-graft clonal ratios in allografts characterized patients with graft-donor T cell macrochimerism. Present in recipient marrow, GvH clones included some that appeared first in ileum or blood.

With regard to this clone: The antigen remains undetermined.

The CDR3 is 11 residues long. Trimming cost V 6 bases and J 12 bases, with 9 bases left between them. Germline CDR1 reads MNHNS; CDR2 reads SASEGT. Method: immunoSEQ multiplex PCR; TCRdb's copy keeps in-frame clones and lacks some. Among 60,000 or so clones listed, about 90% were seen once. Sequenced here: PBMCs, sampled around 120 days after intestinal transplantation. The sequence derives from a human patient who received an intestinal transplant, so some T cells may come from the graft donor. The J gene is TRBJ1-6, the V gene TRBV6-1, with D unclear. CDR3 coding DNA: TGTGCCAGCAGCCAACAAGGACCCCTCCACTTT. It specifies CASSQQGPLHF.